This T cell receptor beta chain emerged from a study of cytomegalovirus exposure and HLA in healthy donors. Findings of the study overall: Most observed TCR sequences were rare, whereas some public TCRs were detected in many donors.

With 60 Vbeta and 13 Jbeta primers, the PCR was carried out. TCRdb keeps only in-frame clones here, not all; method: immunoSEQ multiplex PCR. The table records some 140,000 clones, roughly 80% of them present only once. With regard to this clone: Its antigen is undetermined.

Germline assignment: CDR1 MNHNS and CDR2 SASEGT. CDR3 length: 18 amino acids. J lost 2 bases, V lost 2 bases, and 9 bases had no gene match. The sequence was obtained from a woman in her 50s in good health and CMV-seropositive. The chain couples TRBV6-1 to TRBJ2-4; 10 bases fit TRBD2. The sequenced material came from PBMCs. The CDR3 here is CASSERLAGDGTKNIQYF. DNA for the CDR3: TGTGCCAGCAGTGAAAGGCTAGCGGGAGACGGGACCAAAAACATTCAGTACTTC.